This record concerns one T cell receptor (beta chain) sequence. Data came from immunoSEQ multiplex PCR; TCRdb stores just in-frame clones and leaves some out. The sample includes under 300,000 clones, roughly four fifths seen only once; the top ten take less than 4%. The CDR3 has 18 amino acids. The V gene lost 2 bases and the J gene lost 5 bases, with 22 bases spanning the gap. CDR1 and CDR2 from the germline V gene are LNHNV and YYDKDF (reference sequence). These data are taken from a study of blood T cell repertoires in COVID-19. The sequence was obtained from a woman younger than 30 with acute or convalescent COVID-19. This chain joins TRBV15 and TRBJ1-5; D might be TRBD1 (5 bases). Sequencing was performed on peripheral blood. The CDR3 is CATSRPRLGAGKDQPQHF. The CDR3 nucleotides read TGTGCCACCAGCAGACCTCGCCTTGGGGCAGGGAAGGATCAGCCCCAGCATTTT.